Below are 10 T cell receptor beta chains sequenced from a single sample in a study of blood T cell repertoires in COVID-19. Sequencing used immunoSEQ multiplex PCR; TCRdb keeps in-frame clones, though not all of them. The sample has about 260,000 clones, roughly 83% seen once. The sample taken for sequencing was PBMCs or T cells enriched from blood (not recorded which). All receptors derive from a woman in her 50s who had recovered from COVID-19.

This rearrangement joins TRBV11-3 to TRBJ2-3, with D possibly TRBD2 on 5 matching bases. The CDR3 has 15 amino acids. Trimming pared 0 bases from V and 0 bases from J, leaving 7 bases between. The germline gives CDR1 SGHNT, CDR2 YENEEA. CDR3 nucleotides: TGTGCCAGCAGCTTAGATGGCGGGAGCACAGATACGCAGTATTTT. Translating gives CASSLDGGSTDTQYF. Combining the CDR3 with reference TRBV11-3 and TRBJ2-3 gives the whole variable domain EAGVVQSPRYKIIEKKQPVAFWCNPISGHNTLYWYLQNLGQGPELLIRYENEEAVDDSQLPKDRFSAERLKGVDSTLKIQPAELGDSAVYLCASSLDGGSTDTQYFGPGTRLTVL.

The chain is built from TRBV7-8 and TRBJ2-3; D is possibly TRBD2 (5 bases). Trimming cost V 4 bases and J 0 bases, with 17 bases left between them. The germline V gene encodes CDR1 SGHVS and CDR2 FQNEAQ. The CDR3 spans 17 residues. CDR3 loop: CASSSSRATRSTDTQYF. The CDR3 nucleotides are TGTGCCAGCAGCTCCTCGCGGGCTACTAGGAGCACAGATACGCAGTATTTT.

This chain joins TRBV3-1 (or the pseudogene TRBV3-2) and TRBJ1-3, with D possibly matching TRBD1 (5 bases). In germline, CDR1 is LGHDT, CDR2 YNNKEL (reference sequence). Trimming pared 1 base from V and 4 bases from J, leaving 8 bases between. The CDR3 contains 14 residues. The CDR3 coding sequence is TGTGCCAGCAGCCAAGGGGGCCTCGGAAACACCATATATTTT. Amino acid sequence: CASSQGGLGNTIYF.

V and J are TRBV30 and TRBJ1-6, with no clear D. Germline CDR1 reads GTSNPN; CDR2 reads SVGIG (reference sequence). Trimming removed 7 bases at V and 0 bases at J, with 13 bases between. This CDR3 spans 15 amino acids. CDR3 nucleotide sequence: TGTGCCTCTCGTCGCGGGAGCTCCTATAATTCACCCCTCCACTTT. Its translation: CASRRGSSYNSPLHF.

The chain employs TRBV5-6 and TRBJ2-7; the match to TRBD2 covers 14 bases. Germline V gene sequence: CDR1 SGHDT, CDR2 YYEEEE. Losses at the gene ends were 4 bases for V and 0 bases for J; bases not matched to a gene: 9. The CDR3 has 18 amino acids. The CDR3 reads CASSLRTSGGPNSYEQYF. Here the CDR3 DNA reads TGTGCCAGCAGCCTAAGGACTAGCGGGGGGCCGAACTCCTACGAGCAGTACTTC.

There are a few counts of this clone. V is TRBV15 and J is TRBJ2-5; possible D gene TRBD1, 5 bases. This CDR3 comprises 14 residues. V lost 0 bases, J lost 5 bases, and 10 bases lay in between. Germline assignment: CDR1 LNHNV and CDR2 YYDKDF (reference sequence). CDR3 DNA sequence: TGTGCCACCAGCAGAGATCAAGGGGCCGAGACCCAGTACTTC. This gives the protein CATSRDQGAETQYF.

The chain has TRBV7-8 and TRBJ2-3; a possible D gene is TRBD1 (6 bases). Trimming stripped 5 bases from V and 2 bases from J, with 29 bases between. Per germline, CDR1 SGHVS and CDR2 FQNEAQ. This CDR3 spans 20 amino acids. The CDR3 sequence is CASSIPTGPSSLKITDTQYF. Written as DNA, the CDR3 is TGTGCCAGCAGCATCCCGACAGGACCCTCCTCCCTGAAAATCACAGATACGCAGTATTTT.

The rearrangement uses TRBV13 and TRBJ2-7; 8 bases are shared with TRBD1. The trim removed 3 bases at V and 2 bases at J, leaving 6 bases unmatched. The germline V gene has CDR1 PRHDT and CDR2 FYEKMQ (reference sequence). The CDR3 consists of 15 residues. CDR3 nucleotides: TGTGCCAGCAGCTTTTCCGGGACAGGAGCCTACGAGCAGTACTTC. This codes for CASSFSGTGAYEQYF.

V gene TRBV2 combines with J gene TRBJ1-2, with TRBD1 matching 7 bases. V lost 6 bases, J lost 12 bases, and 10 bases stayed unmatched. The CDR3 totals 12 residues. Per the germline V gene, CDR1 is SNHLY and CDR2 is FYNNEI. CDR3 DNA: TGTGCCAGCAGAGACGAGACAGGGATCCACACCTTC. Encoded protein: CASRDETGIHTF.

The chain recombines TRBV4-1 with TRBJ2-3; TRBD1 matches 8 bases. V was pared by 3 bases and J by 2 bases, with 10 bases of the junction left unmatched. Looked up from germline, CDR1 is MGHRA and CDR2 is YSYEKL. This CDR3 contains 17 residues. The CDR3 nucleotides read TGCGCCAGCAGCCAGTCCGGGACAGGCTACCTCACAGATACGCAGTATTTT. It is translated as CASSQSGTGYLTDTQYF.